A selection of T cell receptor beta chains follows, all from one sample in a study of blood T cell repertoires in COVID-19. Profiling relied on immunoSEQ multiplex PCR, and the TCRdb table lists in-frame clones only, not all of them. The table includes more than 400,000 clones, about nine tenths detected once. What was sequenced was PBMCs or T cells enriched from blood (not recorded which). Every receptor here comes from a man aged 18 to 35 who had recovered from COVID-19. The CDR3 runs from the conserved cysteine through the conserved F or W. A D gene is named only where the DNA matches it firmly. A row's size may be missing; if present it is once, few, many or a size class.

d_call: -
v_call: TRBV3-1/TRBV3-2
j_call: TRBJ2-2
clone_size: -
cdr3_nt: TGTGCCAGCAAGGACCTAGCGAGCGGGGAGCTGTTTTTT
cdr3_aa: CASKDLASGELFF

d_call: -
v_call: TRBV2
j_call: TRBJ1-5
clone_size: -
cdr3_nt: TGTGCCAGCAGTGAAAACACGTTCAATCAGCCCCAGCATTTT
cdr3_aa: CASSENTFNQPQHF

d_call: TRBD1
v_call: TRBV5-5
j_call: TRBJ1-3
clone_size: -
cdr3_nt: TGTGCCAGCACTCCGGGACAGCTGTCCTCTGGAAACACCATATATTTT
cdr3_aa: CASTPGQLSSGNTIYF

d_call: TRBD1
v_call: TRBV6-5
j_call: TRBJ1-2
clone_size: once
cdr3_nt: TGTGCCAGCAGTACCCGGGACAGGGATGGCTACACCTTC
cdr3_aa: CASSTRDRDGYTF

d_call: -
v_call: TRBV28
j_call: TRBJ2-5
clone_size: -
cdr3_nt: TGTGCCAGCAGATTCGGTGCGTTGGGAGAGATCCAAGAGACCCAGTACTTC
cdr3_aa: CASRFGALGEIQETQYF

d_call: TRBD2
v_call: TRBV4-1
j_call: TRBJ2-2
clone_size: -
cdr3_nt: TGCGCCAGCAGCCAAATGGGACTAGCGGGGAACGAGCTGTTTTTT
cdr3_aa: CASSQMGLAGNELFF

d_call: -
v_call: TRBV7-2
j_call: TRBJ1-5
clone_size: -
cdr3_nt: TGTGCCAGCAGCCCCAGGGAAAATCAGCCCCAGCATTTT
cdr3_aa: CASSPRENQPQHF

d_call: TRBD1
v_call: TRBV14
j_call: TRBJ1-2
clone_size: -
cdr3_nt: TGTGCCAGCAGCCCCCGACAGGGCCTCTATGGCTACACCTTC
cdr3_aa: CASSPRQGLYGYTF

d_call: -
v_call: TRBV19
j_call: TRBJ1-6
clone_size: -
cdr3_nt: TGTGCCAGTAGCAACAGGGACGACAATTCACCCCTCCACTTT
cdr3_aa: CASSNRDDNSPLHF

d_call: TRBD1
v_call: TRBV18
j_call: TRBJ1-2
clone_size: -
cdr3_nt: TGTGCCAGCTCACCCGGACAGGTCCTCTATGGCTACACCTTC
cdr3_aa: CASSPGQVLYGYTF

d_call: TRBD1
v_call: TRBV3-1/TRBV3-2
j_call: TRBJ1-2
clone_size: -
cdr3_nt: TGTGCCAGCAGCCGGACTACCGGGACAGGGGAGTGGGGCTACACCTTC
cdr3_aa: CASSRTTGTGEWGYTF

d_call: TRBD1
v_call: TRBV7-8
j_call: TRBJ1-5
clone_size: once
cdr3_nt: TGTGCCAGCAGCCGCACAGGGGGAGAAGGTCAGCCCCAGCATTTT
cdr3_aa: CASSRTGGEGQPQHF

d_call: -
v_call: TRBV3-1/TRBV3-2
j_call: TRBJ1-2
clone_size: -
cdr3_nt: TGTGCCAGCAGCCAAGATCGGGGAGGGAATGGCTACACCTTC
cdr3_aa: CASSQDRGGNGYTF

d_call: -
v_call: TRBV10-2
j_call: TRBJ1-5
clone_size: -
cdr3_nt: TGCGCCAGCAGCGGGGGCAATCAGCCCCAGCATTTT
cdr3_aa: CASSGGNQPQHF

d_call: -
v_call: TRBV11-2
j_call: TRBJ2-6
clone_size: -
cdr3_nt: TGTGCCAGCAGCTTAGGGGCGGGGGCCAACGTCCTGACTTTC
cdr3_aa: CASSLGAGANVLTF

d_call: -
v_call: TRBV30
j_call: TRBJ1-1
clone_size: -
cdr3_nt: TGTGCCTGGAGTAAATCAGGGAACACTGAAGCTTTCTTT
cdr3_aa: CAWSKSGNTEAFF

d_call: -
v_call: TRBV28
j_call: TRBJ1-1
clone_size: few
cdr3_nt: TGTGCCAGCAGGAGCCGTCCTACTGAAGCTTTCTTT
cdr3_aa: CASRSRPTEAFF

d_call: TRBD1
v_call: TRBV7-9
j_call: TRBJ1-1
clone_size: -
cdr3_nt: TGTGCCAGCATTGCCCGGGACAGGGGGCGAAAAGCTTTCTTT
cdr3_aa: CASIARDRGRKAFF

d_call: TRBD2
v_call: TRBV11-2
j_call: TRBJ2-7
clone_size: -
cdr3_nt: TGTGCCAGCAGCTTTGGCGGGAGGGACACCTACGAGCAGTACTTC
cdr3_aa: CASSFGGRDTYEQYF

d_call: TRBD2
v_call: TRBV6-2/TRBV6-3
j_call: TRBJ2-5
clone_size: -
cdr3_nt: TGTGCCAGCAGTTTCGGACTAGCGGGGGGGACCCAGTACTTC
cdr3_aa: CASSFGLAGGTQYF

d_call: -
v_call: TRBV30
j_call: TRBJ2-7
clone_size: -
cdr3_nt: TGTGCCGGACTTCTGGGCGGTCAAGAGCAGTACTTC
cdr3_aa: CAGLLGGQEQYF

d_call: -
v_call: TRBV7-7
j_call: TRBJ2-5
clone_size: once
cdr3_nt: TGTGCCAGCAGCGAGAACGTATTGCCCCAAGAGACCCAGTACTTC
cdr3_aa: CASSENVLPQETQYF

d_call: -
v_call: TRBV28
j_call: TRBJ1-1
clone_size: -
cdr3_nt: TGTGCCAGCAGCGCTGGACAGTCCCGTAGGGCTTTCTTT
cdr3_aa: CASSAGQSRRAFF

d_call: -
v_call: TRBV4-1
j_call: TRBJ2-1
clone_size: -
cdr3_nt: TGCGCCAGCAGCCCAGTCGGGGTAACTACGTCGAATGAGCAGTTCTTC
cdr3_aa: CASSPVGVTTSNEQFF

d_call: TRBD2
v_call: TRBV6-5
j_call: TRBJ2-7
clone_size: -
cdr3_nt: TGTGCCAGCAGCTCGACTAGCGGGGGGCACGAGCAGTACTTC
cdr3_aa: CASSSTSGGHEQYF

d_call: -
v_call: TRBV28
j_call: TRBJ1-2
clone_size: -
cdr3_nt: TGTGCCAGCAGTCTCTCCGGACAGTATGGCTACACCTTC
cdr3_aa: CASSLSGQYGYTF

d_call: TRBD1
v_call: TRBV11-3
j_call: TRBJ2-1
clone_size: -
cdr3_nt: TGTGCCAGCAGCTTAGGGGACAGGGTCCCCAATGAGCAGTTCTTC
cdr3_aa: CASSLGDRVPNEQFF

d_call: -
v_call: TRBV5-1
j_call: TRBJ2-3
clone_size: once
cdr3_nt: TGCGCCAGCAGCTTGGAGTCAGTTAGCACAGATACGCAGTATTTT
cdr3_aa: CASSLESVSTDTQYF

d_call: -
v_call: TRBV9
j_call: TRBJ2-5
clone_size: -
cdr3_nt: TGTGCCAGCAGCGTCGAGCCGGGGAACCAAGAGACCCAGTACTTC
cdr3_aa: CASSVEPGNQETQYF

d_call: -
v_call: TRBV27
j_call: TRBJ1-2
clone_size: -
cdr3_nt: TGTGCCAGCAGCCTTACAGGGACCGACAATGATGGCTACACCTTC
cdr3_aa: CASSLTGTDNDGYTF

d_call: -
v_call: TRBV10-3
j_call: TRBJ1-2
clone_size: once
cdr3_nt: TGTGCCACCGAAAAGAAACAGGGAGTAGGCTACACCTTC
cdr3_aa: CATEKKQGVGYTF

d_call: TRBD1
v_call: TRBV4-1
j_call: TRBJ1-1
clone_size: -
cdr3_nt: TGCGCCAGCAGCCGGGGACAGGGGAGGCCTGAAGCTTTCTTT
cdr3_aa: CASSRGQGRPEAFF

d_call: -
v_call: TRBV2
j_call: TRBJ1-2
clone_size: -
cdr3_nt: TGTGCCAGCAGTCCGACAGACGCCTGGGGCTACACCTTC
cdr3_aa: CASSPTDAWGYTF

d_call: -
v_call: TRBV11-1
j_call: TRBJ2-1
clone_size: -
cdr3_nt: TGTGCCAGCAGCAAACGGGCCTACAATGAGCAGTTCTTC
cdr3_aa: CASSKRAYNEQFF

d_call: TRBD2
v_call: TRBV25-1
j_call: TRBJ2-1
clone_size: -
cdr3_nt: TGTGCCAGCAGCAAGACTAGCGGGAACCCTCATGAGCAGTTCTTC
cdr3_aa: CASSKTSGNPHEQFF